The 2 T cell receptor beta chains presented below share a single source sample, sequenced in a study of beta chain features in type 1 diabetes. General observations from the study: Patients with Type 1 diabetes showed moderately but significantly shorter TCRB CDR3s in all four CD4+ subsets.

No antigens are known for them. Expressed TCRB transcripts were sequenced after all isolated RNA was converted to cDNA. Data came from immunoSEQ multiplex PCR; TCRdb stores just in-frame clones and leaves some out. Among 640,000 or so clones listed, over 13% were seen once. Sequenced input: naive CD4+ T cells from blood. These receptors all come from a man younger than 35 with type 1 diabetes.

This clone was counted a few times. V is TRBV6-4 and J is TRBJ2-1; 7 nucleotides match TRBD1. The trim removed 3 bases at V and 0 bases at J, leaving 5 bases unmatched. Germline loops: CDR1 MRHNA, CDR2 SNTAGT. CDR3 size: 16 residues. The CDR3, as DNA: TGTGCCAGCAGTGAACGACAGGGCAGCTCCTACAATGAGCAGTTCTTC. It specifies CASSERQGSSYNEQFF.

The J gene is TRBJ1-1, the V gene TRBV28; no definite D call. The CDR3 is 13 amino acids. Trimming cost V 8 bases and J 1 base, with 11 bases left between them. CDR1 and CDR2 (germline): MDHEN, SYDVKM. CDR3 residues: CASPPPENTEAFF. CDR3 nucleotides: TGTGCCAGCCCTCCTCCAGAGAACACTGAAGCTTTCTTT.